This entry describes one T cell receptor (beta chain). What it binds is unknown. Some clones are missing from TCRdb's copy, which holds only in-frame ones; the method was immunoSEQ multiplex PCR. Among some 21,000 clones listed, about two thirds were seen once. Each and every patient relapsed after autologous stem cell transplantation, and patients got differing brentuximab vedotin exposure. The germline V gene has CDR1 SGHRS and CDR2 YFSETQ. Between the trimmed V and J ends, which lost 1 base and 4 bases, there was a span of 18 bases. CDR3 length equals 17 residues. This entry is derived from a study of PD-1 blockade in classical Hodgkin lymphoma. Findings and limits, study-wide: A reduction in baseline TCR diversity was reportedly seen in newly diagnosed patients relative to healthy donors. Later analyses included only patients treated at least 1 year post-ASCT. Factors driving the repertoire differences, possibly disease activity or prior therapy, remain undefined.

The receptor was derived from a human donor with classical Hodgkin lymphoma. V usage is TRBV5-1 and J usage is TRBJ1-3; TRBD1 is a possible D gene (5 bases). Here the sequenced sample was peripheral blood mononuclear cells (PBMCs), taken at baseline. The CDR3 region is CASSLTTAIVGGNTIYF. The CDR3 DNA reads TGCGCCAGCAGCTTGACGACAGCCATAGTAGGAGGAAACACCATATATTTT.